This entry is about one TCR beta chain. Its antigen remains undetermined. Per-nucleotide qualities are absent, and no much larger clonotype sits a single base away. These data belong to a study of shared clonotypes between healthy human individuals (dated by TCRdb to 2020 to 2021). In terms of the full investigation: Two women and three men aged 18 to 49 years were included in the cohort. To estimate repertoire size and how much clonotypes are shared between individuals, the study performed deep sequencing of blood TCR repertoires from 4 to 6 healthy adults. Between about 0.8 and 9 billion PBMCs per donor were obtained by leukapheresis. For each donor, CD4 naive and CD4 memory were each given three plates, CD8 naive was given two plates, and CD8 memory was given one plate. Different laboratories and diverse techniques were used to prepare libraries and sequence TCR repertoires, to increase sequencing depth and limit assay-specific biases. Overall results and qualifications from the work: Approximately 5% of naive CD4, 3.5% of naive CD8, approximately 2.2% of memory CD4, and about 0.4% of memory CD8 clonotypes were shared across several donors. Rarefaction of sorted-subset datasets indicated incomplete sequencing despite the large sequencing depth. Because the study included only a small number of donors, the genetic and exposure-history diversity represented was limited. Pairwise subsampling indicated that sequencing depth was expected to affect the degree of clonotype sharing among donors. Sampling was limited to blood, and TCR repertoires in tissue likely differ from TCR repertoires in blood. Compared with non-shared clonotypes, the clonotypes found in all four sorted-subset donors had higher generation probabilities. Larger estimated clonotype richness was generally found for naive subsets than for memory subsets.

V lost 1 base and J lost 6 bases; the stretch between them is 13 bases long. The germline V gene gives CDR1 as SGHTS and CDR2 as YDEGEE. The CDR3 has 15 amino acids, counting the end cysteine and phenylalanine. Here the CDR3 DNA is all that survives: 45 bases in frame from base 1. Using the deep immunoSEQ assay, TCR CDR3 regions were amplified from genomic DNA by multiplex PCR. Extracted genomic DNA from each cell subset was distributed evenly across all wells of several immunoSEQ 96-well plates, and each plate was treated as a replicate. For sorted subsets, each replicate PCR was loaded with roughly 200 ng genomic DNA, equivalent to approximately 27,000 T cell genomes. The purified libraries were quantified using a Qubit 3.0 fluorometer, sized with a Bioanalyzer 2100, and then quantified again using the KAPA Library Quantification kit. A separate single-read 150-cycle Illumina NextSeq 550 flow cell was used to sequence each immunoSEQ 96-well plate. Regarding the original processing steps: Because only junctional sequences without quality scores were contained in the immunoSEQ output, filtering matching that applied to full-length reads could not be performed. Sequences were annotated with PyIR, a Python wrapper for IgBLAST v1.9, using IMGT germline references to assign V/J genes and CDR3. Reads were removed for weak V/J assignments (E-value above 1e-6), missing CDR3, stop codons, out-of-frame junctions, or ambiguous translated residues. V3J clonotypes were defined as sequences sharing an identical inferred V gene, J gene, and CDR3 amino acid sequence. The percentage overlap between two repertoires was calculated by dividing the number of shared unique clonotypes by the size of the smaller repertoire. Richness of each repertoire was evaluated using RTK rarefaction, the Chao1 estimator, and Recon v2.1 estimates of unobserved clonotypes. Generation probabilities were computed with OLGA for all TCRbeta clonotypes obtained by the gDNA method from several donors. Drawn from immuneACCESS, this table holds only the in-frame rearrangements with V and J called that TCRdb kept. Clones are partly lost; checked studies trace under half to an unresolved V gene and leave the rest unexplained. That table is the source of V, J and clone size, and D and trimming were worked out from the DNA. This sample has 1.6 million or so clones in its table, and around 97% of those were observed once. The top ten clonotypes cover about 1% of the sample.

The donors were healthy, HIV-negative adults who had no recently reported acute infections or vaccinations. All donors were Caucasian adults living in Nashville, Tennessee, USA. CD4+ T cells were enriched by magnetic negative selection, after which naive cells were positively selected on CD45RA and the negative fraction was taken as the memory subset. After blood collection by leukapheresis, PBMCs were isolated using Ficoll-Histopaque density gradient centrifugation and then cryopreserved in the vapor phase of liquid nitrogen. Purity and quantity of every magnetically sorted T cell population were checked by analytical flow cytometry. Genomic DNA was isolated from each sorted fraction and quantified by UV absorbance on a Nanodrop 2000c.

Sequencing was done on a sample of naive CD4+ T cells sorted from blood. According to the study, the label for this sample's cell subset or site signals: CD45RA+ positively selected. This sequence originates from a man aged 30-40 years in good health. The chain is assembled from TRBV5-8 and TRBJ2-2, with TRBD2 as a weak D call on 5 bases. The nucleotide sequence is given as TGTGCCAGCAGCTTGTCTAGGGTGAGGGCCGGGGAGCTGTTTTTT. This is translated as CASSLSRVRAGELFF.